This entry lists 6 T cell receptor beta chains sequenced from one sample in a study of T cell repertoires and HLA-DP antigens. Clones were read by immunoSEQ multiplex PCR, and TCRdb kept only the in-frame ones, dropping some. Of over 100,000 clones in the sample, about 92% were seen once. These receptors' antigens are unknown. Sequenced input: CD4+ T cells from PBMCs. The source of these receptors is a woman under 30 in good health and CMV-seronegative.

The chain couples TRBV5-8 to TRBJ2-3; the match to TRBD2 covers 11 bases. Losses at the gene ends were 1 base for V and 5 bases for J; bases not matched to a gene: 3. The CDR3 runs to 15 residues. The germline gives CDR1 SGHTS, CDR2 YDEGEE. CDR3 sequence (DNA): TGTGCCAGCAGCTTGTATCTAGCGGGAGGAGATACGCAGTATTTT. This codes for CASSLYLAGGDTQYF.

The V call is TRBV19, the J call TRBJ2-5; the match to TRBD2 covers 10 bases. The junction had 9 bases not matched to a gene; V was cut back by 6 bases and J by 5 bases. The CDR3 is 15 residues long. Germline V CDR1 and CDR2: LNHDA, SQIVND (reference sequence). CDR3 sequence: CASRLKAGGWETQYF. CDR3 nucleotide sequence: TGTGCCAGTAGACTGAAAGCGGGAGGGTGGGAGACCCAGTACTTC.

This rearrangement joins TRBV5-4 to TRBJ1-5, with D perhaps TRBD1 (5 bases). The CDR3 covers 13 residues. From germline, CDR1 is SGHNT and CDR2 YYREEE (reference sequence). The germline V and J ends were trimmed by 3 bases and 7 bases, with 11 bases remaining between them. For the CDR3, the DNA is TGTGCCAGCAGCTGGGGCGTGGACCAGCCCCAGCATTTT. Amino acids: CASSWGVDQPQHF.

In this sample, this clone turned up once. The V call is TRBV7-2, the J call TRBJ2-7; D may correspond to TRBD1 or TRBD2 (5 bases each). Trimming removed 5 bases from V and 5 bases from J, with 13 bases in between. Germline V CDR1 and CDR2: SGHTA, FQGNSA. The CDR3 extends over 13 amino acids. The CDR3 coding sequence is TGTGCCAGCAGCCGTGAGGGGCTAGACGAGCAGTACGTC. It translates to CASSREGLDEQYV.

The J gene is TRBJ2-7, the V gene TRBV7-9; tentative D call: TRBD2 (7 bases). The germline V and J ends were trimmed by 1 base and 1 base, with 14 bases remaining between them. Looked up from germline, CDR1 is SEHNR and CDR2 is FQNEAQ (reference sequence). This CDR3 is built from 16 residues. The CDR3 spells CASSLVGGGPSYEQYF. The CDR3 DNA follows: TGTGCCAGCAGCTTAGTAGGGGGAGGGCCTTCCTACGAGCAGTACTTC.

The V call is TRBV28, the J call TRBJ1-4, with D tentatively TRBD1 (6 bases). CDR3 length equals 18 residues. Germline V CDR1 and CDR2: MDHEN, SYDVKM. The ends were cut back, 5 bases at V and 2 bases at J, with 21 bases in the middle. CDR3 in amino acids: CASSISTGGRRTNEKLFF. The CDR3 DNA reads TGTGCCAGCAGTATAAGTACGGGGGGCCGTAGGACTAATGAAAAACTGTTTTTT.